This T cell receptor beta chain was documented in a study of blood T cell repertoires in COVID-19 (dated by TCRdb to 2019 to 2021). Describing the broader study: Samples from collaborators originated in the United States, Italy and Spain and spanned both the acute and convalescent phases of COVID-19. The dataset comprised deeply sampled blood TCRbeta repertoires from subjects exposed to, actively infected with, or recovered from COVID-19. The prospective study material was composed of cDNA or gDNA derived from T cells, B-cell-depleted T cells, or PBMCs. The repertoires were released in a freely available public database meant as a resource for research on the immune response to SARS-CoV-2. The sample metadata nearly always contained a de-identified subject ID, COVID-19 status, age in years and sex. HLA class I and class II types, where available, came from metadata supplied by the sample provider rather than from assay-based typing. Samples came from the ongoing ImmuneRACE study (first 160 participants) plus 1,254 subjects from 6 global collaborators.

TCRbeta CDR3 regions were amplified from genomic DNA using the immunoSEQ Assay, a bias-controlled multiplex PCR. Per the authors' processing: Within the assay, amplification of reference gene primers was used to estimate how many nucleated cells each sample contained. To quantify the absolute abundance of each unique TCRbeta CDR3 rearrangement, sequence reads were collapsed and filtered. For each sample, productive Simpson clonality was calculated by taking the square root of Simpson's diversity index across productive rearrangements. In TCRdb, the immuneACCESS table is reduced to in-frame sequences with V and J assigned. These tables do not hold every clone; where another copy was compared, an unresolved V gene accounts for under half, and the others remain unexplained. V and J calls and clone size are as listed in that table; D and trimming were resolved from the DNA. This sample has under 200,000 clones in its table, and roughly 77% of those were observed once. The ten largest clones take up around 5.9% of the sample.

In Seattle, one collaborating source enrolled patients while the infection was active and tracked those patients longitudinally over the course of disease. Collaborating institutions collected whole blood in K2EDTA tubes following their own protocols. Collaborator samples were shipped for TCRbeta analysis as frozen whole blood, isolated PBMCs, or DNA extracted from either sample type. With respect to this clone: Its cognate antigen has yet to be identified. Base qualities are not recorded, but no much larger clone differs from it by a single base.

Study-level results and caveats: How much clinical and demographic metadata was included differed by source and by participant, and the metadata was provided uncurated.

There are 13 amino acids in the CDR3, from cysteine to phenylalanine inclusive. This entry keeps only the CDR3 DNA: 39 bases, framed from base 1. V gives up 1 base and J gives up 6 bases, and the segment between their germline ends measures 7 bases. CDR1 SEHNR and CDR2 FQNEAQ are derived from the germline V gene (reference sequence). This receptor was taken from a middle-aged woman with COVID-19, enrolled during active disease. The material sequenced was peripheral blood. The chain links TRBV7-9 with TRBJ2-1; the D segment could be TRBD1, given 6 matching bases. Here the CDR3 is given as CASSLEQGNEQFF. In nucleotides, the sequence is TGTGCCAGCAGCTTAGAACAGGGCAATGAGCAGTTCTTC.